The entry that follows covers one T cell receptor (beta chain) sequence. This record belongs to a study of blood T cell repertoires in COVID-19. Study summary: PBMCs, B-cell-depleted T cells, or T cells provided the cDNA or gDNA that made up the material.

As originally analysed: Cell counts per sample came from amplifying reference gene primers. Clones were read by immunoSEQ multiplex PCR, and TCRdb kept only the in-frame ones, dropping some. V and J calls and clone size are as listed in that table; D and trimming were resolved from the DNA. The sample includes 55,000 to 65,000 clones, less than 80% of them seen just once. The CDR3 totals 16 residues. V was trimmed by 0 bases and J by 4 bases, leaving 16 bases between them. This sequence joins TRBV5-3 and TRBJ1-2, with D maybe TRBD1 (6 bases). TRBV5-3 has ORF status, its function being uncertain. This clonotype was sampled from a man in his sixties with acute or convalescent COVID-19. Sequenced sample: peripheral blood. The DNA for the CDR3 is TGTGCCAGAAGCTTGGCCGGGGGGGACACCACCTATGGCTACACCTTC. It encodes CARSLAGGDTTYGYTF.